These 2 T cell receptor beta chains were sequenced from one sample in a study of shared clonotypes between healthy human individuals. The method was immunoSEQ multiplex PCR; TCRdb's version includes in-frame clones alone and lacks a portion of them. The repertoire has about 2.4 million clones, 80% to 95% of them found once; the top ten carry roughly 0.36%. Sequenced material: naive CD4+ T cells from PBMCs. Subset in this sample: CD45RA+ positively selected. The receptors come from a man between 18 and 29 years old in good health. Some clones in this sample may be carry-over from other donors' samples.

The genes are TRBV27 and TRBJ2-5; 8 bases are shared with TRBD1. The CDR3 is made up of 16 amino acids. Germline trimming cut 6 bases from V and 5 bases from J; bases unmatched to any gene: 14. Germline lookup yields CDR1 MNHEY and CDR2 SMNVEV (reference sequence). The CDR3: CASSPTPRGRVETQYF. In DNA form, the CDR3 reads TGTGCCAGCAGCCCAACCCCCAGGGGGCGGGTGGAGACCCAGTACTTC.

The chain links TRBV19 to TRBJ1-5, with a tentative D call TRBD1 (5 bases). Trimming removed 10 bases from V and 3 bases from J, with 13 bases in between. This CDR3 contains 13 residues. The germline V gene has CDR1 LNHDA and CDR2 SQIVND (reference sequence). CDR3 residues: CATLGGLNQPQHF. DNA for the CDR3: TGTGCCACGCTTGGGGGTCTCAATCAGCCCCAGCATTTT.